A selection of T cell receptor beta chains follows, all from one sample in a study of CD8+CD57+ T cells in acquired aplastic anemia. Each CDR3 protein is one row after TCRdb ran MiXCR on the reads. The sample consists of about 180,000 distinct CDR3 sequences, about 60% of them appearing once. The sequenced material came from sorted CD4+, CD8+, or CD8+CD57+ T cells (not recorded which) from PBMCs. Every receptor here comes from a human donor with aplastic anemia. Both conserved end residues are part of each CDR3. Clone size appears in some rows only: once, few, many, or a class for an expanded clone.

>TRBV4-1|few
CASSRRGAETQYF
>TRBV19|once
CASSMEGVNTEAFF
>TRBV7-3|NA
CASSRGQDGDEQFF
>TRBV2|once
CASSIRGGSGRGTDTQYF
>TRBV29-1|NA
CSVGAGDRVQFSYEQYF
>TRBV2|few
CASMVSASYEQYF
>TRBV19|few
CASSKDISGANVLTF
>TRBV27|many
CASSVQVNTEAFF
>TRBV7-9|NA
CATDYEQYF
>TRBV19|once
CASSSGRGSLETQYF
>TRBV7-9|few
CASSPSEAGGYSEQYF
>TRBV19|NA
CASSFGVGEQYF
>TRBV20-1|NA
CSAGTGPAYEQYF
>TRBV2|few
CASSVRGGGTDTQYF
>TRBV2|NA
CASEGTSSEQFF
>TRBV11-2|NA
CASSLESGGTEEKLFF
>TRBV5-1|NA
CASSSQGWYGNTIYF
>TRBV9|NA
CASSSDSGNTIYF
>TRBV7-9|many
CASSLLSSGGVETQYF
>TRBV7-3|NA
CASSSPGLAGFF
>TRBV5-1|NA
CASWGPGLDTQYF
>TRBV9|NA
CASSPPSGYEQYF
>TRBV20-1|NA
CSASPGLGLYEQYF
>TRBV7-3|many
CASSFTGTGGTDTQYF
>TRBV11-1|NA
CASSSSLDPGNTEAFF
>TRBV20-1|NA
CSASAGGDTQYF